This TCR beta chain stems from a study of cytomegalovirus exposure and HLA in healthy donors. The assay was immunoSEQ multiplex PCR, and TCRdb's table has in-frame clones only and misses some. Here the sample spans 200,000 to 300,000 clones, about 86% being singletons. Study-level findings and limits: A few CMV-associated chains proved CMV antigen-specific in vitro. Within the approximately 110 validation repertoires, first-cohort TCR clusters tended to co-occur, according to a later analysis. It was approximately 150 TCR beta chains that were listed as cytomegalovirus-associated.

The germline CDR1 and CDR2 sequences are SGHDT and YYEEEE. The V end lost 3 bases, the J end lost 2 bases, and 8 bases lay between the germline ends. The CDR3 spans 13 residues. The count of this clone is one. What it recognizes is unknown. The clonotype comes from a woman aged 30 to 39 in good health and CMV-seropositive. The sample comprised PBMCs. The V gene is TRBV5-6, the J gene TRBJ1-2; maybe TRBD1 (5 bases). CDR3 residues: CASSWRGNYGYTF. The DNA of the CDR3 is TGTGCCAGCAGCTGGCGGGGGAACTATGGCTACACCTTC.